These 15 T cell receptor beta chains originate from one sample sequenced in a study of CD8+ T cells in alopecia areata. Extraction and reverse transcription of RNA yielded cDNA as the sequencing template. The repertoire was sequenced with immunoSEQ multiplex PCR; TCRdb's copy has only in-frame clones and lacks some. The sample has some 200,000 clones, less than 50% seen once; the top ten hold approximately 2.4%. Treatment defined: oral pan-JAK inhibitor, 5-10 mg twice daily. Source: CD4+ T cells sorted from blood, taken around week 36, from a patient treated with tofacitinib. The receptors were gathered from a human donor with alopecia areata.

This clone has only a few counts. The chain recombines TRBV4-1 with TRBJ1-1, with a tentative D call TRBD1 (5 bases). The V end was cut by 0 bases, the J end by 0 bases, with 14 bases between. CDR1 and CDR2 (germline): MGHRA, YSYEKL. The CDR3 is 17 residues long. CDR3 loop: CASSQEGVGEMNTEAFF. The CDR3 nucleotides read TGCGCCAGCAGCCAAGAGGGGGTTGGGGAGATGAACACTGAAGCTTTCTTT.

This chain joins TRBV19 and TRBJ2-6; D ambiguous. The germline V gene encodes CDR1 LNHDA and CDR2 SQIVND (reference sequence). CDR3 length equals 15 residues. V was trimmed by 10 bases and J by 1 base, leaving 14 bases between them. CDR3 in amino acids: CATTPWGSGANVLTF. The CDR3 DNA reads as TGTGCCACCACCCCCTGGGGTTCTGGGGCCAACGTCCTGACTTTC.

The chain is built from TRBV29-1 and TRBJ2-4; D is possibly TRBD1 or TRBD2 (5 bases each). CDR1 and CDR2 from the germline V gene are SQVTM and ANQGSEA. The CDR3 runs 14 residues. The V end lost 7 bases, the J end lost 8 bases, and 21 bases lay between the germline ends. This CDR3 reads CSGRDPLKTDIQYF. DNA of the CDR3: TGCAGCGGCCGGGACCCCCTTAAAACGGACATTCAGTACTTC.

This chain joins TRBV19 and TRBJ1-2, with D tentatively TRBD1 (5 bases). This CDR3 spans 14 amino acids. Germline V gene lookup returns CDR1 LNHDA and CDR2 SQIVND (reference sequence). V was cut by 7 bases and J by 3 bases, with 15 bases left in between. The CDR3 DNA reads TGTGCCAGTACCATGGGGGACCGCGACTATGGCTACACCTTC. It yields the protein CASTMGDRDYGYTF.

The rearrangement joins TRBV14 to TRBJ2-5, with 7 bases identical to TRBD2. This CDR3 is built from 14 residues. V dropped 4 bases and J dropped 5; count of bases not matched to a gene: 7. The germline CDR1 and CDR2 sequences are SGHDN and FVKESK. This chain's CDR3 is CASSPRGGSETQYF. The CDR3, as DNA: TGTGCCAGCAGCCCTCGGGGAGGGTCGGAGACCCAGTACTTC. The whole variable domain, filled in from reference TRBV14 and TRBJ2-5, reads EAGVTQFPSHSVIEKGQTVTLRCDPISGHDNLYWYRRVMGKEIKFLLHFVKESKQDESGMPNNRFLAERTGGTYSTLKVQPAELEDSGVYFCASSPRGGSETQYFGPGTRLLVL.

The J gene is TRBJ1-5, the V gene TRBV30; 10 nucleotides agree with TRBD1. Trimming cost V 3 bases and J 9 bases; bases outside gene matches: 8. Germline CDR1 is GTSNPN and CDR2 is SVGIG (reference sequence). The CDR3 covers 14 residues. The CDR3 region has the DNA TGTGCCTGGAGCGGGACAGGGGATCCAGGGCCCCAGCATTTT. Encoded protein: CAWSGTGDPGPQHF.

This chain links TRBV9 with TRBJ1-5; TRBD1 matches 7 bases. V shed 0 bases and J 0 bases; nucleotides not matched to a gene: 3. The germline CDR1 and CDR2 sequences are SGDLS and YYNGEE. This CDR3 contains 16 residues. The CDR3 sequence is CASSVGTGASNQPQHF. The CDR3 bases are TGTGCCAGCAGCGTAGGTACAGGGGCTAGCAATCAGCCCCAGCATTTT.

The V call is TRBV7-9, the J call TRBJ2-7; D might be TRBD2 (5 bases). The germline V gene encodes CDR1 SEHNR and CDR2 FQNEAQ (reference sequence). The V end lost 2 bases, the J end lost 3 bases, and 14 bases lay between the germline ends. There are 15 residues in the CDR3. CDR3 sequence: CASSLSWWESYEQYF. CDR3 DNA: TGTGCCAGCAGCTTAAGTTGGTGGGAGAGCTACGAGCAGTACTTC.

This clone was seen more than once but under ten times. The chain is built from TRBV30 and TRBJ1-3; 7 nucleotides align to TRBD1. In germline, CDR1 is GTSNPN, CDR2 SVGIG (reference sequence). The CDR3 runs 17 residues. With V trimmed by 4 bases and J by 0 bases, 12 bases remained unmatched. The CDR3 sequence is CAWTPDRLTTSGNTIYF. Written as DNA, the CDR3 is TGTGCCTGGACCCCGGACAGGCTGACAACCTCTGGAAACACCATATATTTT.

CDR3 sequence reads: CSISRGTGELFF. As DNA, the CDR3 is TGCAGCATAAGTCGTGGTACCGGGGAGCTGTTTTTT. The chain recombines TRBV29-1 with TRBJ2-2, with no clear D. Deletions cut 8 bases from V and 5 bases from J, with 12 bases between. Germline lookup yields CDR1 SQVTM and CDR2 ANQGSEA. There are 12 residues in the CDR3.

The V call is TRBV15, the J call TRBJ2-2, with 12 positions matching TRBD2. V lost 1 base and J lost 5; bases outside the gene matches: 8. CDR3 size: 18 residues. Germline CDR1 and CDR2: LNHNV and YYDKDF (reference sequence). The CDR3 DNA sequence: TGTGCCACCAGCAGAGGAATGACTAGCGGGAGTTTTACCGGGGAGCTGTTTTTT. Translation: CATSRGMTSGSFTGELFF.

CDR3 region: CASSSTRHYEQYF. The CDR3 DNA reads TGTGCCAGCAGTTCGACTAGGCACTACGAGCAGTACTTC. The chain links TRBV2 to TRBJ2-7; D is possibly TRBD2 (6 bases). The CDR3 is 13 residues long. The V end was cut by 5 bases, the J end by 3 bases, with 11 bases between. Germline CDR1 and CDR2: SNHLY and FYNNEI.

The chain carries TRBV5-1 and TRBJ2-1; no reliable D call. The V and J ends lost 0 bases and 8 bases respectively, with 6 bases between them. CDR1 is SGHRS, CDR2 YFSETQ, per germline. CDR3 length equals 12 residues. DNA of the CDR3: TGCGCCAGCAGCTTGGCTTTGGATGAGCAGTTCTTC. Translation gives CASSLALDEQFF.

This clone has a count of ten or more. The gene calls are TRBV4-3 and TRBJ2-1, with 9 bases identical to TRBD1. This CDR3 is built from 19 residues. Trimming at V came to 0 bases and at J to 4 bases, leaving 13 bases not matched to a gene. In germline, CDR1 is LGHNA, CDR2 YSLEER. The CDR3 reads CASSQDAFRGQGDYNEQFF. The CDR3 coding sequence is TGCGCCAGCAGCCAAGATGCTTTCCGGGGACAGGGAGATTACAATGAGCAGTTCTTC.

The chain is built from TRBV7-9 and TRBJ2-4; TRBD1 aligns across 10 bases. The V gene end was trimmed by 1 base and the J gene end by 4 bases; junction bases not matched to a gene: 1. Germline lookup yields CDR1 SEHNR and CDR2 FQNEAQ (reference sequence). This CDR3 region has 15 residues. As DNA, the CDR3 is TGTGCCAGCAGCTTAGGGGGACAGGGGAAAAACATTCAGTACTTC. This gives the protein CASSLGGQGKNIQYF.